The clone carrying this T cell receptor beta chain was counted only a few times. Antigen: not known. These data are taken from a study of T-cell reconstitution after alpha-beta-depleted transplantation in children. Study-wide findings and caveats: Where alpha-beta T cells came from about two months after transplant was reportedly several hundred expanded graft clones. Certain patients had high TCRbeta diversity at day 60, and it came from recipient T cells and thymic progenitors that survived. Newly produced T cells mostly accounted for T-cell counts and diversity one year post-transplant.

Preparing the TCRbeta library involved the use of unique molecular identifiers. MiXCR, run by TCRdb on the PCR reads, gives a single entry per CDR3 protein. The repertoire holds hundreds of thousands of distinct CDR3 sequences, with 15% to 20% as singletons. The CDR3 has 12 amino acids. Deletions cut 7 bases from V and 0 bases from J, with 10 bases between. The V gene's germline CDR1 is SQVTM and CDR2 ANQGSEA. Here the sequenced sample was PBMCs, mostly from graft donor cells, taken 360 days after TCRalphabeta/CD19-depleted stem cell transplant. The TCR sequence derives from a boy in the first two years of life who had a stem cell transplant for Wiskott-Aldrich syndrome, so the T cells may come from the graft donor. The V gene is TRBV29-1, the J gene TRBJ2-7, with a possible D match to TRBD2 (6 bases). CDR3 DNA sequence: TGCAGCGCTCGGGACTTCTCCTACGAGCAGTACTTC. It translates to CSARDFSYEQYF.